This T cell receptor (beta chain) came from a study of glioma-infiltrating T cells. The study, taken as a whole, reports: Very few CDR3 sequences were shared between tissue and blood. Gliomas, especially low-grade, showed above-expected tissue-blood divergence; non-neoplastic patients showed below.

Regarding this clonotype: No antigen is known for it. Possible read error: a much larger clone is one base away.

Using RNA template, CDR3s of TCR alpha and beta were amplified with iRepertoire arm-PCR. One-step reverse transcription and amplification started from approximately 100-400 ng of tissue mRNA or PBMC total RNA. Using its own MiXCR run on the multiplex PCR reads, TCRdb lists one record per CDR3 protein. There are under 200,000 distinct CDR3 sequences in the sample; roughly 45% occur only once, and under 6.5% lies in the top ten. CDR3 length: 14 amino acids. Germline assignment: CDR1 SGHTA and CDR2 FQGNSA. Deletions cut 3 bases from V and 3 bases from J, with 9 bases between. V is TRBV7-2 and J is TRBJ2-1; the D is unclear. The sequenced sample consisted of glioma tissue, nonneoplastic brain tissue, or PBMCs (not recorded which). This clonotype originated in a human donor with low-grade glioma or glioblastoma, undergoing nonglioma brain surgery, or in good health (not recorded which). In DNA form, the CDR3 reads TGTGCCAGCAGCTTGGGGTGCCTCTACAATGAGCAGTTCTTC. This translates into CASSLGCLYNEQFF.